These T cell receptor beta chains were read from a single sample in a study of T cell responses to AZD1222 COVID-19 vaccine. The table came from immunoSEQ multiplex PCR; TCRdb's copy has only in-frame clones and leaves some out. The sample contains roughly 250,000 clones, 90% to 95% of which appear only once. The sequenced sample was peripheral blood, obtained on day 0 of AZD1222 vaccination. The receptors originated from an adult in good health. Both conserved end residues are part of each CDR3. Where a row states a size, it is once, few, many or the class of an expanded clone; other rows omit it.

v_call	j_call	clone_size	cdr3_aa
TRBV20-1	TRBJ1-2	NA	CSASDEGNTYGYTF
TRBV27	TRBJ1-1	NA	CASTPTGGNTEAFF
TRBV19	TRBJ2-3	NA	CASSMSGTSDSTDTQYF
TRBV9	TRBJ1-1	NA	CASSPAGRPMGTEAFF
TRBV4-2	TRBJ1-3	NA	CASSQDGTVGNTIYF
TRBV27	TRBJ1-1	NA	CASSLGPTTEAFF
TRBV19	TRBJ2-7	NA	CASSPRHFSYEQYF
TRBV19	TRBJ2-7	few	CASSPVVRTGRVYEQYF
TRBV7-3	TRBJ2-6	once	CASSLSGLGANVLTF
TRBV15	TRBJ1-1	NA	CATSRRQGNEAFF
TRBV3-1/TRBV3-2	TRBJ2-7	NA	CASSDLTEQYF
TRBV11-3	TRBJ2-3	few	CASSPGTSDTQYF
TRBV4-3	TRBJ2-1	few	CASSQDRAGGPDEQFF
TRBV27	TRBJ1-2	NA	CASSLRTGNGYTF
TRBV7-2	TRBJ2-3	NA	CASRPAGGRAVADTQYF
TRBV4-2	TRBJ1-4	once	CASGQGDKLFF
TRBV19	TRBJ2-1	few	CASSITSSGSYNEQFF
TRBV6-7	TRBJ2-7	NA	CASTPFVPFCYEQYF
TRBV7-2	TRBJ1-3	once	CASSSTGSGNTIYF
TRBV5-6	TRBJ2-3	NA	CASSPPYGRHADTQYF
TRBV10-1	TRBJ2-7	NA	CASSARPLASEQYF
TRBV28	TRBJ2-5	NA	CASRGTIQETQYF
TRBV5-4	TRBJ1-2	NA	CASSLPDRGTWGYTF
TRBV5-5	TRBJ1-2	NA	CASSPRTGGADDYGYTF
TRBV19	TRBJ1-5	NA	CASSIDLSDQPQHF
TRBV28	TRBJ1-3	NA	CASTSRGGTGNTIYF
TRBV19	TRBJ1-4	NA	CASTPGPFGEKLFF
TRBV28	TRBJ1-2	NA	CASSPPPYGYTF
TRBV3-1/TRBV3-2	TRBJ2-7	NA	CASSQDDRAEQYF
TRBV9	TRBJ2-3	NA	CASSVGRGGTTDTQYF
TRBV27	TRBJ1-6	NA	CASSPAGALNSPLHF
TRBV21-1	TRBJ1-4	NA	CASSKEQGNEKLFF
TRBV6-5	TRBJ1-1	NA	CASSYSDGVKAFF
TRBV29-1	TRBJ2-1	NA	CSVEGGLVTYNEQFF
TRBV28	TRBJ1-3	NA	CASSRSSGNTIYF
TRBV6-5	TRBJ1-1	NA	CASSLYRGPNTEAFF
TRBV6-1	TRBJ1-5	NA	CASSEFSYSNQPQHF
TRBV28	TRBJ2-1	NA	CASRLTSFEQFF
TRBV3-1/TRBV3-2	TRBJ2-3	NA	CASSQELTRTDTQYF
TRBV23-1	TRBJ2-7	NA	CASQEQYF
TRBV28	TRBJ2-7	NA	CASSSTGTGSSYEQYF
TRBV20-1	TRBJ1-1	NA	CSATGGTEAFF
TRBV9	TRBJ2-1	NA	CASSVTLTSEEQFF